The present T cell receptor beta chain was sequenced within a study of T-cell reconstitution after alpha-beta-depleted transplantation in children. This clonotype appeared a few times. CDR3 length: 17 amino acids. CDR1 is MDHEN, CDR2 SYDVKM, per germline. After removal of 4 bases from V and 2 bases from J, the junction contained 9 bases not matched to a gene. A TCRbeta library incorporating unique molecular identifiers was prepared. TCRdb analysed the PCR reads with MiXCR anew, one entry per CDR3 protein. The data contain some 240,000 distinct CDR3 sequences, roughly a tenth of them singletons. The sequence was collected from a human donor who donated a stem cell graft to a child with SCID. The sequencing here drew on PBMCs from the stem cell graft donor, taken from the stem cell graft. The rearrangement uses TRBV28 and TRBJ1-4, with 8 bases identical to TRBD1. The CDR3 region is CASSSPGTGDTNEKLFF. In nucleotides, the CDR3 is TGTGCCAGCAGTTCGCCCGGGACAGGCGACACTAATGAAAAACTGTTTTTT. Looking up the rest from reference TRBV28 and TRBJ1-4 gives the full variable domain: DVKVTQSSRYLVKRTGEKVFLECVQDMDHENMFWYRQDPGLGLRLIYFSYDVKMKEKGDIPEGYSVSREKKERFSLILESASTNQTSMYLCASSSPGTGDTNEKLFFGSGTQLSVL.